The 9 T cell receptor beta chains reported below all come from one sample, sequenced in a study of T cells in women clearing cervical HPV infection. The method was immunoSEQ multiplex PCR; TCRdb's version includes in-frame clones alone and lacks a portion of them. Its table lists 30,000 to 45,000 clones. Sequencing used blood buffy coat. The receptors stem from a woman between 18 and 70 years old with a cervical HPV16 infection that either progressed to CIN3+ or cleared (not recorded which).

As regards this clone: An end of the junction does not agree with germline; a read error may underlie this. The read finishes 3 residues shy of the CDR3 end, and the germline J gene is used to complete it. This chain joins TRBV4-2 and TRBJ2-3; 9 positions agree with TRBD1. Per germline, CDR1 LGHNA and CDR2 YNFKEQ. The CDR3 is 18 residues long. This CDR3 reads CASSQEGTGPGRTDTQYF. The CDR3 DNA, read in part, is TGCGCCAGCAGCCAAGAGGGGACAGGGCCGGGCCGCACAGATACG.

Of note for this clone: Read coverage stops 3 residues before the CDR3 terminus; the germline J gene supplies the remainder. This chain uses TRBV5-1 with TRBJ2-3, with 12 bases matching TRBD2. The CDR3 sequence is 16 residues long. Trimming at V came to 2 bases and at J to 5 bases, leaving 6 bases not matched to a gene. Per germline, CDR1 SGHRS and CDR2 YFSETQ. The CDR3 DNA, read in part, is TGCGCCAGCAGCTTAAGGCTAGCGGGGGGGCTAGATACG. Translated: CASSLRLAGGLDT. The full CDR3 sequence reads CASSLRLAGGLDTQYF.

As for this clone: Coverage ceases 3 residues before the CDR3 finishes, and the germline J gene fills in the end. The chain links TRBV5-6 to TRBJ2-7, with no clear D. Germline V CDR1 and CDR2: SGHDT, YYEEEE. This CDR3 has 11 residues. The V end lost 4 bases, the J end lost 6 bases, and 8 bases lay between the germline ends. Incomplete CDR3 DNA: TGTGCCAGCAGCCTTTATCGCGAG. This encodes CASSLYRE. The entire CDR3 protein reads CASSLYREQYF.

CDR3: CASSPQLAFTEAFF. The DNA read from the CDR3 is TGTGCCAGCAGCCCCCAGTTAGCCTTCACTGAA. The chain links TRBV4-2 to TRBJ1-1, with unresolved D. The read comes to an end 3 residues before the CDR3 does, leaving the germline J gene to fill in the end. V was pared by 4 bases and J by 4 bases, with 13 bases between. The CDR3 sequence is 14 residues long. Germline V lookup: CDR1 LGHNA, CDR2 YNFKEQ.

Worth noting for this clone: The read finishes 3 residues shy of the CDR3 end, and the germline J gene is used to complete it. V usage is TRBV20-1 and J usage is TRBJ1-4, with D perhaps TRBD1 (5 bases). Germline assignment: CDR1 DFQATT and CDR2 SNEGSKA (reference sequence). The length of the CDR3 is 14 residues. CDR3 region: CSARTDRDNSPLFF. The CDR3 DNA, read in part, is TGCAGTGCCCGAACCGACAGAGATAATTCACCA.

About this clone itself: The read ends 3 residues shy of where the CDR3 ends; the end is completed using the germline J gene. The rearrangement uses TRBV7-9 and TRBJ2-5; unclear D gene. CDR1 SEHNR and CDR2 FQNEAQ come from the germline V gene (reference sequence). The ends were cut back, 3 bases at V and 4 bases at J, with 6 bases in the middle. The CDR3 has 12 residues. The CDR3 spells CASSLTSETQYF. Partial CDR3 DNA: TGTGCCAGCAGCTTGACTTCAGAGACC.

The CDR3 loop is CASSATSSRETQYF. The part of the CDR3 DNA that was read is TGTGCCAGCAGTGCGACTAGCTCAAGGGAGACC. The chain joins TRBV2 to TRBJ2-5; 7 bases agree with TRBD2. The sequence runs out 3 residues before the end of the CDR3; the remainder is reconstructed from the germline J gene. J gave up 5 bases and V 4 bases, and 7 bases lay outside the gene matches. The CDR3 has 14 amino acids. Germline loops: CDR1 SNHLY, CDR2 FYNNEI.

About this clone: Coverage ceases 3 residues before the CDR3 finishes, and the germline J gene fills in the end. This chain joins TRBV7-8 and TRBJ2-2; TRBD1 matches 9 bases. Germline V gene sequence: CDR1 SGHVS, CDR2 FQNEAQ. There are 16 residues in the CDR3. The CDR3 region is CASSLSAGQGSEKLFF. The DNA read from the CDR3 is TGTGCCAGCAGCTTATCAGCGGGACAGGGAAGTGAAAAG.

Regarding this clone: The read comes to an end 3 residues before the CDR3 does, leaving the germline J gene to fill in the end. The genes are TRBV28 and TRBJ2-7, with 9 nucleotides matching TRBD1. The CDR3 covers 16 residues. J lost 1 base, V lost 5 bases, and 9 bases had no gene match. Germline V lookup: CDR1 MDHEN, CDR2 SYDVKM. CDR3 DNA (partial): TGTGCCAGCAGTGGACCCGGGACAGGGTCATCCTACGAG. It is translated as CASSGPGTGSSYE. The full CDR3 protein is CASSGPGTGSSYEQYF.